The TCR beta chain described here comes from a study of CD8 T cells in Susac syndrome. General study points: The study recognized that its TCR sequencing and HLA analysis covered a relatively small number of individuals.

The multiple sclerosis controls consisted of treatment-naive patients with relapsing-remitting disease, either stable or active. Points on this clonotype: Its specificity is unknown.

Germline values: CDR1 DFQATT, CDR2 SNEGSKA (reference sequence). V was clipped by 4 bases and J by 7 bases, with 14 bases between them. The length of the CDR3 is 13 residues. It was with random hexamers that roughly 0.5 to 1 ug RNA was reverse transcribed. TCRdb itself ran the immunoSEQ multiplex PCR reads through MiXCR, one entry per CDR3 protein. The table includes under 200,000 distinct CDR3 sequences, 95% detected once. The sequenced material came from CD8+ T cells from PBMCs. V gene TRBV20-1 combines with J gene TRBJ1-5; D may be TRBD1 (6 bases). The source of this sequence is a human donor with multiple sclerosis. The CDR3 loop is CSAISGAGQPQHF. In nucleotides, the CDR3 is TGCAGTGCTATCTCAGGGGCAGGGCAGCCCCAGCATTTT.